The table lists the clone carrying this T cell receptor beta chain with a few counts. Its antigen is undetermined. TCRdb keeps only in-frame clones here, not all; method: immunoSEQ multiplex PCR. The sample lists 200,000 to 250,000 clones, 75% to 80% occurring once. Germline V gene lookup returns CDR1 KGHSH and CDR2 LQKENI. Deletions cut 3 bases from V and 3 bases from J, with 6 bases between. The CDR3 is 12 residues long. These data come from a study of cytotoxic CD8 clonotypes in ibrutinib-treated CLL. Overall study findings and caveats: Clonality increased at ibrutinib response, then returned toward baseline at progression.

Sequencing used PBMCs, obtained after 12 months of ibrutinib treatment. This clonotype was sampled from a human donor with chronic lymphocytic leukemia. This sequence joins TRBV18 and TRBJ2-7; D gene uncertain. The CDR3, as DNA: TGTGCCAGCTCACCTATAGGCTACGAGCAGTACTTC. Amino acids: CASSPIGYEQYF.